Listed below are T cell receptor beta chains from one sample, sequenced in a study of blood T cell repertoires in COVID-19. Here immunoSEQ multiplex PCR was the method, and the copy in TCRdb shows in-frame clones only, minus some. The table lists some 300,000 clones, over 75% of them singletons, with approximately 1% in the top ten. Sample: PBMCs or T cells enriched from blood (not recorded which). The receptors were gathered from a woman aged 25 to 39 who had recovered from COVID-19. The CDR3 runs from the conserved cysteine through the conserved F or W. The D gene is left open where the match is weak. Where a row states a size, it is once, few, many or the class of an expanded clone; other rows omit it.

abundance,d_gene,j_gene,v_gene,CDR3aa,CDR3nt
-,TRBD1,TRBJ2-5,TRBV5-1,CASSLGGTGEETQYF,TGCGCCAGCAGCTTGGGAGGGACAGGGGAAGAGACCCAGTACTTC
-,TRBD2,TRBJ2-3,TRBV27,CASSSGRDTQYF,TGTGCCAGCAGTTCCGGGAGGGATACGCAGTATTTT
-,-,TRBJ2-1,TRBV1,CTSSQDVEGTTIYNEQFF,TGCACCAGCAGCCAAGATGTGGAGGGAACTACCATTTACAATGAGCAGTTCTTC
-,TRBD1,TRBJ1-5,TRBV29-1,CSALWRDSRVYNQPQHF,TGCAGCGCCCTATGGAGGGACAGCAGAGTTTACAATCAGCCCCAGCATTTT
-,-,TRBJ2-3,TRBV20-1,CSASRLWGGEADTQYF,TGCAGTGCTAGTAGGTTGTGGGGCGGGGAGGCAGATACGCAGTATTTT
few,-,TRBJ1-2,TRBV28,CVAQRGTGYTF,TGTGTCGCCCAACGGGGGACCGGCTACACCTTC
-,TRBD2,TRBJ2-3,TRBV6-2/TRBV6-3,CASSYPGPPGLGSDTQYF,TGTGCCAGCAGTTACCCTGGCCCGCCGGGACTAGGGTCAGATACGCAGTATTTT
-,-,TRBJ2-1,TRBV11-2,CASSDRLGEQFF,TGTGCCAGCAGTGACAGGCTGGGTGAGCAGTTCTTC
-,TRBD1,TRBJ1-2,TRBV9,CASSATGDSPILNYGYTF,TGTGCCAGCAGCGCCACGGGGGACAGCCCCATTTTAAACTATGGCTACACCTTC
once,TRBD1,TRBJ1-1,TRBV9,CASSERQGHTEAFF,TGTGCCAGCAGCGAGAGACAGGGTCACACTGAAGCTTTCTTT
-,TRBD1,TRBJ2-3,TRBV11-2,CASSLDLDRTDTQYF,TGTGCCAGCAGCTTAGATTTGGACAGGACAGATACGCAGTATTTT
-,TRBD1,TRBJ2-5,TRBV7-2,CASSLLYRGTQYF,TGTGCCAGCAGCTTGCTCTACAGGGGGACCCAGTACTTC
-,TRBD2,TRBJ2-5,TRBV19,CASQDSGGAIETQYF,TGTGCCAGTCAAGATAGCGGGGGGGCTATCGAGACCCAGTACTTC
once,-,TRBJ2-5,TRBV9,CASSVGGGQETQYF,TGTGCCAGCAGCGTCGGGGGAGGCCAAGAGACCCAGTACTTC
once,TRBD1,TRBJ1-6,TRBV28,CASRPGGWNSPLHF,TGTGCCAGCAGGCCAGGGGGATGGAATTCACCCCTCCACTTT
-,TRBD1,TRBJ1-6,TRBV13,CASSARGETGGLPLHF,TGTGCCAGCAGCGCCCGAGGGGAGACAGGGGGTCTACCCCTCCACTTT
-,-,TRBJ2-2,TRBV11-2,CASSLVTGPGELFF,TGTGCCAGCAGCTTAGTCACAGGGCCCGGGGAGCTGTTTTTT
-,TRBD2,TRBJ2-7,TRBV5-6,CASSLGGLPREQYF,TGTGCCAGCAGCCTGGGGGGACTACCCCGCGAGCAGTACTTC
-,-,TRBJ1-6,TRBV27,CASRTNSEGVMYSPLHF,TGTGCCAGCAGGACAAACTCCGAGGGGGTTATGTATTCACCCCTCCACTTT
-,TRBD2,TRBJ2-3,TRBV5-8,CASSLLAGITDTQYF,TGTGCCAGCAGCTTACTAGCGGGGATTACAGATACGCAGTATTTT
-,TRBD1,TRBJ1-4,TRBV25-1,CASRTGDAEKLFF,TGTGCCAGCAGAACAGGGGACGCTGAAAAACTGTTTTTT
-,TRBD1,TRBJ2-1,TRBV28,CASSPPYNVRDSPINEQFF,TGTGCCAGCAGTCCTCCTTACAATGTGAGGGACAGCCCTATTAATGAGCAGTTCTTC
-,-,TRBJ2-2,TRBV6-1,CASSEVGAGYTGELFF,TGTGCCAGCAGTGAGGTCGGAGCAGGGTACACCGGGGAGCTGTTTTTT
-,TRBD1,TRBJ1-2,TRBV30,CAGQGTHGYTF,TGTGCCGGACAGGGGACTCATGGCTACACCTTC
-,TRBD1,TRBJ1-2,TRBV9,CASSDRVGYGYTF,TGTGCCAGCAGTGACAGGGTGGGGTATGGCTACACCTTC
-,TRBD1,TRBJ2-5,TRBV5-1,CASSGGQGETQYF,TGCGCCAGCAGCGGGGGACAGGGGGAGACCCAGTACTTC
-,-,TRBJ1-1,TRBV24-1,CATSVLRTPDEWGTEAFF,TGTGCCACCAGTGTCCTACGGACACCCGACGAATGGGGCACTGAAGCTTTCTTT
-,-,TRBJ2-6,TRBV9,CASSVQGTGANVLTF,TGTGCCAGCAGCGTTCAGGGTACTGGGGCCAACGTCCTGACTTTC
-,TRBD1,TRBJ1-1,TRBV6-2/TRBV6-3,CASSFPAGGSTEAFF,TGTGCCAGCAGTTTCCCCGCAGGGGGCTCCACTGAAGCTTTCTTT
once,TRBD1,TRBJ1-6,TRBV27,CASSFRQGILHF,TGTGCCAGCAGTTTCCGACAGGGTATCCTCCACTTT
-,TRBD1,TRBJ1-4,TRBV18,CASSPRTGLATNEKLFF,TGTGCCAGCTCACCACGGACAGGCCTTGCAACTAATGAAAAACTGTTTTTT
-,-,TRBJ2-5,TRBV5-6,CASSPRGETQYF,TGTGCCAGCAGCCCCCGAGGGGAGACCCAGTACTTC
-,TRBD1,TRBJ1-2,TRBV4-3,CASSQAGQGYGYTF,TGCGCCAGCAGCCAAGCGGGACAGGGCTATGGCTACACCTTC
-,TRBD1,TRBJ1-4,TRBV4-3,CASSQVYRGGEKLFF,TGCGCCAGCAGCCAAGTGTACAGGGGTGGCGAAAAACTGTTTTTT
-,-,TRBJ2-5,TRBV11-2,CASSFRSREGTQYF,TGTGCCAGCAGCTTTAGGTCCAGGGAAGGGACCCAGTACTTC
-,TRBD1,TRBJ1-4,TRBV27,CASKEGGINEKLFF,TGTGCCAGCAAAGAAGGGGGCATTAATGAAAAACTGTTTTTT
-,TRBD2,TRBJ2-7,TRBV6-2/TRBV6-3,CASSYGGDFYEQYF,TGTGCCAGCAGTTACGGGGGGGATTTTTACGAGCAGTACTTC
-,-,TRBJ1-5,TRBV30,CAWSASTDWLNQPQHF,TGTGCCTGGAGTGCCAGTACCGACTGGCTTAATCAGCCCCAGCATTTT
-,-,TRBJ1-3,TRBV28,CASSLFSGGAAGNTIYF,TGTGCCAGCAGTTTATTTTCTGGGGGGGCGGCCGGAAACACCATATATTTT
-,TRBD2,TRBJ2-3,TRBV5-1,CASSLYSGEVDTQYF,TGCGCCAGCAGCTTGTACAGCGGGGAGGTAGATACGCAGTATTTT
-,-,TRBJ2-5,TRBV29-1,CSVHRGLETQYF,TGCAGCGTGCATAGGGGACTGGAGACCCAGTACTTC
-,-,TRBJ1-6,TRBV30,CAWSDGGRDSPLHF,TGTGCCTGGAGTGACGGGGGGCGGGATTCACCCCTCCACTTT
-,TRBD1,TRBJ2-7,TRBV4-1,CASSQGQGWEQYF,TGCGCCAGCAGCCAAGGACAGGGCTGGGAGCAGTACTTC
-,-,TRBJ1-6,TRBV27,CASASGLNNSPLHF,TGTGCCAGCGCCTCAGGGCTGAATAATTCACCCCTCCACTTT
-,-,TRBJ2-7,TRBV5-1,CASSSGPHEQYF,TGCGCCAGCAGCTCCGGTCCACACGAGCAGTACTTC
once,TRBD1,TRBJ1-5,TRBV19,CASSLDIETGVNQPQHF,TGTGCCAGTAGTTTAGATATCGAGACAGGGGTCAATCAGCCCCAGCATTTT
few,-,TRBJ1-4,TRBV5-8,CASSGGVAGYEKLFF,TGTGCCAGCAGCGGTGGTGTGGCAGGGTATGAAAAACTGTTTTTT
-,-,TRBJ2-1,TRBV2,CATLGNEQFF,TGTGCCACCCTAGGCAATGAGCAGTTCTTC
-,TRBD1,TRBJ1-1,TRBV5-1,CASSLTGGTEAFF,TGCGCCAGCAGCTTAACAGGGGGCACTGAAGCTTTCTTT
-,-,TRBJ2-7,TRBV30,CAPGLGGRYEQYF,TGTGCCCCAGGACTAGGGGGTCGCTACGAGCAGTACTTC
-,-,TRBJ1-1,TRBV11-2,CASSLDMGARWTEAFF,TGTGCCAGCAGCTTAGATATGGGGGCCCGCTGGACTGAAGCTTTCTTT
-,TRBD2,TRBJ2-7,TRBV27,CASSPWTSGGANEQYF,TGTGCCAGCAGCCCTTGGACTAGCGGGGGGGCCAACGAGCAGTACTTC
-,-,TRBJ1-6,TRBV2,CASSDYGFGNSPLHF,TGTGCCAGCAGTGATTACGGGTTCGGTAATTCACCCCTCCACTTT
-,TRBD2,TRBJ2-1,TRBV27,CASSTLGGSSYNEQFF,TGTGCCAGCAGTACCCTTGGCGGGAGTTCCTACAATGAGCAGTTCTTC
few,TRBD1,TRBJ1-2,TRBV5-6,CASRDSYRGAGYTF,TGTGCCAGCAGGGACAGTTACAGGGGGGCTGGCTACACCTTC
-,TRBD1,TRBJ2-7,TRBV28,CASSLGQGARAYEQYF,TGTGCCAGCAGTTTAGGGCAGGGGGCGAGGGCCTACGAGCAGTACTTC
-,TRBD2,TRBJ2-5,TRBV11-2,CASSDWGLAGVLRETQYF,TGTGCCAGCAGCGATTGGGGTTTAGCGGGGGTCCTGAGGGAGACCCAGTACTTC